The 13 T cell receptor beta chains reported below all come from one sample, sequenced in a study of cytomegalovirus exposure and HLA in healthy donors. The PCR employed 60 Vbeta primers together with 13 Jbeta primers. Sequencing was performed with immunoSEQ multiplex PCR; in TCRdb, only in-frame clones are kept and a portion is missing. The repertoire holds around 130,000 clones, with more than 65% as singletons. Specimen: PBMCs. Receptors originate from a man in his fifties or sixties in good health and CMV-seronegative.

This chain connects TRBV7-9 to TRBJ1-1; 7 bases are shared with TRBD1. Per germline, CDR1 SEHNR and CDR2 FQNEAQ (reference sequence). Unmatched junction bases numbered 3, after V lost 2 bases and J lost 0 bases. This CDR3 has 15 amino acids. The CDR3 loop is CASSLRTGMNTEAFF. The CDR3 coding sequence is TGTGCCAGCAGCTTACGGACAGGCATGAACACTGAAGCTTTCTTT.

The DNA for the CDR3 is TGTGCCAGCAGCATGACAGGGCTCCACGAGCAGTACTTC. The encoded protein is CASSMTGLHEQYF. The rearrangement links TRBV5-6 to TRBJ2-7, with 7 bases identical to TRBD1. The germline V gene has CDR1 SGHDT and CDR2 YYEEEE. J gave up 5 bases and V 4 bases, and 6 bases lay outside the gene matches. CDR3 length equals 13 residues. Full variable domain (rest looked up from reference TRBV5-6 and TRBJ2-7): DAGVTQSPTHLIKTRGQQVTLRCSPKSGHDTVSWYQQALGQGPQFIFQYYEEEERQRGNFPDRFSGHQFPNYSSELNVNALLLGDSALYLCASSMTGLHEQYFGPGTRLTVT.

The V and J genes are TRBV5-6 and TRBJ2-5; 7 positions agree with TRBD1. Looked up from germline, CDR1 is SGHDT and CDR2 is YYEEEE. The CDR3 runs 14 residues. V shed 2 bases and J 0 bases; nucleotides not matched to a gene: 1. CDR3 loop: CASSFGTDQETQYF. CDR3 nucleotide sequence: TGTGCCAGCAGCTTTGGGACAGACCAAGAGACCCAGTACTTC.

The chain recombines TRBV6-5 with TRBJ1-1; maybe TRBD1 (6 bases). Germline loops: CDR1 MNHEY, CDR2 SVGAGI. V shed 6 bases and J shed 2 bases, with 10 bases lying between them. The CDR3 loop spans 13 amino acids. The CDR3 spells CASRKGGNTEAFF. The CDR3 bases are TGTGCCAGCAGGAAAGGGGGTAACACTGAAGCTTTCTTT.

The rearrangement links TRBV7-8 to TRBJ2-7; perhaps TRBD1 as D (5 bases). Trimming removed 5 bases from V and 3 bases from J, with 17 bases in between. Germline V lookup: CDR1 SGHVS, CDR2 FQNEAQ. The CDR3 length is 15 residues. The CDR3 bases are TGTGCCAGCAGCCCCAAGGCGCCGACAGACTACGAGCAGTACTTC. Protein sequence: CASSPKAPTDYEQYF.

This clone was detected only a few times. V and J are TRBV2 and TRBJ1-2; possible D gene TRBD1, 5 bases. Per germline, CDR1 SNHLY and CDR2 FYNNEI. Trimming pared 2 bases from V and 5 bases from J, leaving 21 bases between. The CDR3 covers 17 residues. The CDR3 region is CASSEKYLDTRRYGYTF. CDR3 in DNA: TGTGCCAGCAGTGAAAAATATCTGGACACACGGCGGTATGGCTACACCTTC.

The V gene is TRBV4-3, the J gene TRBJ2-1; D gene unclear. The V end lost 0 bases, the J end lost 7 bases, and 10 bases lay between the germline ends. The CDR3 has 14 residues. Germline CDR1 reads LGHNA; CDR2 reads YSLEER. The CDR3 DNA reads as TGCGCCAGCAGCCAAGATTGGTCACGGAATGAGCAGTTCTTC. Translating it yields CASSQDWSRNEQFF.

The table lists this clone with a few counts. This rearrangement joins TRBV30 to TRBJ1-2; D is unresolved. Germline V gene lookup returns CDR1 GTSNPN and CDR2 SVGIG (reference sequence). V was pared by 0 bases and J by 8 bases, with 16 bases between. The CDR3 sequence is 14 residues long. The CDR3 DNA reads as TGTGCCTGGAGTGTCGGGTTGAGAGTCGGAGGCTACACCTTC. Its translation is CAWSVGLRVGGYTF.

This clone was seen more than once but under ten times. The V gene is TRBV10-3, the J gene TRBJ1-5, with a weak D call TRBD1 (5 bases). This CDR3 has 14 amino acids. V was pared by 4 bases and J by 2 bases, with 9 bases between. Germline values: CDR1 ENHRY, CDR2 SYGVKD. CDR3 bases: TGTGCCATCAGTGTCGGGGGTGGCAATCAGCCCCAGCATTTT. It translates to CAISVGGGNQPQHF.

The chain couples TRBV6-6 to TRBJ1-5; D remains unclear. The germline V and J ends were trimmed by 6 bases and 2 bases, with 11 bases remaining between them. Germline V lookup: CDR1 MNHNY, CDR2 SVGAGI (reference sequence). This CDR3 contains 14 residues. The CDR3 spells CASRRARGNQPQHF. The CDR3 bases are TGTGCCAGCAGGAGGGCGAGGGGCAATCAGCCCCAGCATTTT.

This clone has only a few counts. V is TRBV6-1 and J is TRBJ1-1, with 12 bases fitting TRBD1. The V gene's germline CDR1 is MNHNS and CDR2 SASEGT. The CDR3 has 18 residues. The junction had 14 bases not matched to a gene; V was cut back by 4 bases and J by 5 bases. Here the CDR3 reads CASSGGTGGASQGTEAFF. CDR3 nucleotides: TGTGCCAGCAGTGGGGGGACAGGGGGCGCGTCCCAAGGGACTGAAGCTTTCTTT.

The J gene is TRBJ1-6, the V gene TRBV5-1; TRBD1 matches 8 bases. Trimming took 6 bases from V and 7 from J; bases not matched to a gene: 6. This CDR3 is built from 14 residues. Per germline, CDR1 SGHRS and CDR2 YFSETQ. The CDR3 reads CASTQGASNSPLHF. The CDR3 bases are TGCGCCAGCACCCAGGGGGCATCGAATTCACCCCTCCACTTT.

As concerns this clone: The germline gene is not matched at one end of the junction; a read error may be the cause. This chain connects TRBV6-1 to TRBJ1-2; D may be TRBD1 (5 bases). The CDR3 extends over 13 amino acids. Germline V gives CDR1 MNHNS, CDR2 SASEGT. CDR3 nucleotides: TGTGCCAGCAGGGAAGACAGCCTCTATGGCTACACCTTC. Residues: CASREDSLYGYTF.